Listed below are T cell receptor beta chains from one sample, sequenced in a study of radiation and T cells in renal cell carcinoma. Profiling relied on immunoSEQ multiplex PCR, and the TCRdb table lists in-frame clones only, not all of them. The sample records approximately 12,000 clones, about 71% being singletons. This specimen consisted of tumor tissue, obtained from a patient whose treatment was nephrectomy without radiotherapy. Receptors originate from a woman over 75 with renal cell carcinoma. The CDR3 runs from the conserved cysteine through the conserved F or W. The order of the fields is D gene, J gene, V gene, clone size, CDR3 DNA, CDR3 protein. A D gene is named only where the DNA matches it firmly. The listing skips clone size in some rows; elsewhere it reads once, few, many or a size class.

TRBD2	TRBJ2-5	TRBV11-2	medium-sized	TGTGCCAGCTGGTCGGGGGGTGAAAAGACCCAGTACTTC	CASWSGGEKTQYF
NA	TRBJ1-4	TRBV5-5	NA	TGTGCCAGCAGTTGGACAGCAACTAATGAAAAACTGTTTTTT	CASSWTATNEKLFF
NA	TRBJ1-4	TRBV27	medium-sized	TGTGCCAGCAGGCAAGGGGAGGTTGGAAAACTGTTTTTT	CASRQGEVGKLFF
NA	TRBJ1-3	TRBV25-1	NA	TGTGCCAGCAGTGACCGGACAGCCTCTGGAAACACCATATATTTT	CASSDRTASGNTIYF
TRBD1	TRBJ1-6	TRBV7-9	medium-sized	TGTGCCAGCAGACCGGACAGGTCCTCGAATTCACCCCTCCACTTT	CASRPDRSSNSPLHF
TRBD1	TRBJ1-2	TRBV4-2	NA	TGTGCCAGCAGCCAAGATAGGGACAGGGTGGGCTATGGCTACACCTTC	CASSQDRDRVGYGYTF
NA	TRBJ2-2	TRBV5-1	few	TGCGCCAGCAGGGAGTCCGGGGAGCTGTTTTTT	CASRESGELFF
NA	TRBJ2-2	TRBV7-2	medium-sized	TGTGCCAGCAGCTCATACACCGGGGAGCTGTTTTTT	CASSSYTGELFF
NA	TRBJ2-5	TRBV5-1	few	TGCGCCAGCAGCTCCCCAATAACGGGAACGCGGGAGACCCAGTACTTC	CASSSPITGTRETQYF
NA	TRBJ1-6	TRBV18	few	TGTGCCAGCTCACCAAATATGGGGAGGGGACGGTCACCCCTCCACTTT	CASSPNMGRGRSPLHF
TRBD1	TRBJ1-2	TRBV19	NA	TGTGCCAGTAACGCCGGGACAGGGGTTTCTAATGGCTACACCTTC	CASNAGTGVSNGYTF
NA	TRBJ1-2	TRBV6-5	NA	TGTGCCAGCCGGGACCTGACCTATGGCTACACCTTC	CASRDLTYGYTF
TRBD1	TRBJ1-5	TRBV6-5	NA	TGTGCCAGCAGCCTCAGGGGGCTTCATCAGCCCCAGCATTTT	CASSLRGLHQPQHF
TRBD2	TRBJ2-2	TRBV27	NA	TGTGCCAGCAGTCCGGGACTAGCGGGAACCGGGGAGCTGTTTTTT	CASSPGLAGTGELFF
TRBD2	TRBJ2-2	TRBV4-1	NA	TGCGCCAGCAGCCACCGACTAGCGGGGGTTACCGGGGAGCTGTTTTTT	CASSHRLAGVTGELFF
NA	TRBJ1-3	TRBV7-6	NA	TGTGCCAGCAGCTCCCAGGGACGAGAGTTTGGAAACACCATATATTTT	CASSSQGREFGNTIYF
TRBD1	TRBJ1-2	TRBV4-1	few	TGCGCCAGCAGCCAAGATCTCGGGACAGGGAAGGATGGCTACACCTTC	CASSQDLGTGKDGYTF
NA	TRBJ2-5	TRBV7-6	NA	TGTGCCAGCAGCTTAGCGGGCCTGGCGTTCGAAGAGACCCAGTACTTC	CASSLAGLAFEETQYF
TRBD1	TRBJ1-1	TRBV19	few	TGTGCCAGTAGTAGAAGGGGGCTGACTGAAGCTTTCTTT	CASSRRGLTEAFF
TRBD2	TRBJ2-1	TRBV9	few	TGTGCCAGCAGCGAACAAGCCGGGACTAGCCGGAATGAGCAGTTCTTC	CASSEQAGTSRNEQFF
TRBD1	TRBJ2-2	TRBV19	few	TGTGCCAGTAGTTTTACTAGGGGGCATGGCGGGGAGCTGTTTTTT	CASSFTRGHGGELFF
NA	TRBJ1-1	TRBV29-1	NA	TGCAGCGTTGGGGTGGGGAACACTGAAGCTTTCTTT	CSVGVGNTEAFF
NA	TRBJ1-3	TRBV5-1	NA	TGCGCCAGCAGCTTGGCCGACGGGTTCTCTGGAAACACCATATATTTT	CASSLADGFSGNTIYF
TRBD1	TRBJ2-7	TRBV19	NA	TGTGCCAGTAGAGCCGGGACAGGAGCCTACGAGCAGTACTTC	CASRAGTGAYEQYF
NA	TRBJ1-2	TRBV6-6	NA	TGTGCCAGCAGTGAGGGATCCCATGGCTACACCTTC	CASSEGSHGYTF
NA	TRBJ1-2	TRBV6-5	NA	TGTGCCAGCAGTGGAAACAGGGTATACTATGGCTACACCTTC	CASSGNRVYYGYTF
TRBD1	TRBJ2-3	TRBV5-1	NA	TGCGCCAGTTCGGGACAGTTCACAGATACGCAGTATTTT	CASSGQFTDTQYF
NA	TRBJ2-7	TRBV5-1	NA	TGCGCCAGCAGCAACGACGGAGGGTACGAGCAGTACTTC	CASSNDGGYEQYF
TRBD2	TRBJ2-1	TRBV7-8	few	TGTGCCAGCAGCCTCGGGACTAGCGGCGACAATGAGCAGTTCTTC	CASSLGTSGDNEQFF
NA	TRBJ2-5	TRBV5-4	NA	TGTGCCAGCAGCTTGATTGGGGGGCCCCAAGAGACCCAGTACTTC	CASSLIGGPQETQYF
NA	TRBJ2-7	TRBV9	few	TGTGCCAGCAGCGTAGAGGAGGGAACCTACGAGCAGTACTTC	CASSVEEGTYEQYF
NA	TRBJ1-1	TRBV6-6	once	TGTGCCAGCAGCAAGGCCCTAAACACTGAAGCTTTCTTT	CASSKALNTEAFF
NA	TRBJ2-7	TRBV5-1	NA	TGCGCCAGCAGAGAAGCCCGGCAGACCTACGAGCAGTACTTC	CASREARQTYEQYF
NA	TRBJ2-3	TRBV28	NA	TGTGCCAGCAGTTTAGGGGGGCCCACAGATACGCAGTATTTT	CASSLGGPTDTQYF
NA	TRBJ1-4	TRBV2	NA	TGTGCCAGCAGGAACAGGGCCGATAATGAAAAACTGTTTTTT	CASRNRADNEKLFF
NA	TRBJ1-1	TRBV7-3	NA	TGTGCCAGCAGCTCGTTTGATCGGGGGAACACTGAAGCTTTCTTT	CASSSFDRGNTEAFF
NA	TRBJ1-2	TRBV7-2	NA	TGTGCCAGCAGCTACTACGGGGGTTATGGCTACACCTTC	CASSYYGGYGYTF
TRBD1	TRBJ1-4	TRBV14	NA	TGTGCCAGCAGCCAGTTAACTGGACAGGTTGTCGGAAAACTGTTTTTT	CASSQLTGQVVGKLFF
TRBD1	TRBJ2-7	TRBV2	NA	TGTGCCAGCATCGGACAGGCCGCAACCTACGAGCAGTACTTC	CASIGQAATYEQYF
TRBD1	TRBJ2-5	TRBV6-5	NA	TGTGCCAGCAGTTACTCCGGGACAGGCGGGTGGGAGACCCAGTACTTC	CASSYSGTGGWETQYF
NA	TRBJ2-3	TRBV6-4	NA	TGTGCCAGCAAGGGACACGGCACAGATACGCAGTATTTT	CASKGHGTDTQYF
TRBD1	TRBJ2-3	TRBV5-1	NA	TGCGCCAGCAGCGACAGGGGAAGAGATACGCAGTATTTT	CASSDRGRDTQYF
NA	TRBJ2-2	TRBV25-1	NA	TGTGCCAGCAGTGTCGGCAGGGCACACACCGGGGAGCTGTTTTTT	CASSVGRAHTGELFF
TRBD1	TRBJ2-5	TRBV20-1	NA	TGCAGTGTCGGGACAGGCCAGTACTTC	CSVGTGQYF
NA	TRBJ1-5	TRBV5-8	NA	TGTGCCAGCAGCTTGGGGCATGGTGAGGGGGGGAGCAATCAGCCCCAGCATTTT	CASSLGHGEGGSNQPQHF
NA	TRBJ2-2	TRBV7-9	NA	TGTGCCAGCAGCTCCACAGGTCTACGCACCGGGGAGCTGTTTTTT	CASSSTGLRTGELFF
NA	TRBJ1-3	TRBV6-6	NA	TGTGCCAGCAGTTCGAACTCTGGAAACACCATATATTTT	CASSSNSGNTIYF